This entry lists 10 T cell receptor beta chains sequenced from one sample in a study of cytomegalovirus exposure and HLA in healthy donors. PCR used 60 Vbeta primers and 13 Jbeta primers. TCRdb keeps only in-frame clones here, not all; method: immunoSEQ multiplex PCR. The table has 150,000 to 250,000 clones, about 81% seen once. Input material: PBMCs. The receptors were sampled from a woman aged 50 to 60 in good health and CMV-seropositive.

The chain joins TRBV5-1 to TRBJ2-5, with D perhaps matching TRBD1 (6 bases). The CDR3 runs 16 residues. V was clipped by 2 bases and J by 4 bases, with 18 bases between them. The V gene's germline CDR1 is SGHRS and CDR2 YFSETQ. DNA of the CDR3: TGCGCCAGCAGCTTCGGAAGCACAGGGACCTCAGAGACCCAGTACTTC. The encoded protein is CASSFGSTGTSETQYF.

The CDR3 loop reads CAISAEGQLLNTEAFF. The CDR3, as DNA: TGTGCCATCAGTGCAGAGGGACAGCTCCTGAACACTGAAGCTTTCTTT. The rearrangement joins TRBV10-3 to TRBJ1-1, with 7 bases fitting TRBD1. The CDR3 is 16 amino acids. CDR1 and CDR2 (germline): ENHRY, SYGVKD. V lost 4 bases to trimming and J lost 0 bases; unmatched junction nucleotides: 8.

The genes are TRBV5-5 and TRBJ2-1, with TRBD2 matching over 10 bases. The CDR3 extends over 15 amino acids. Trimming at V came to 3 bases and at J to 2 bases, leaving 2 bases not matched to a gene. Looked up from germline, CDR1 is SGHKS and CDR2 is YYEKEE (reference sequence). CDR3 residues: CASSWTSGPYNEQFF. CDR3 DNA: TGTGCCAGCAGCTGGACTAGCGGTCCCTACAATGAGCAGTTCTTC.

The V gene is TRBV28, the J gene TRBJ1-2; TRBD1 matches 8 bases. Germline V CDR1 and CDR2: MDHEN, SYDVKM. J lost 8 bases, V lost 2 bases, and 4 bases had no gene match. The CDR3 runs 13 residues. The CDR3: CASSLGTGKGYTF. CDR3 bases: TGTGCCAGCAGTTTAGGGACAGGCAAGGGCTACACCTTC.

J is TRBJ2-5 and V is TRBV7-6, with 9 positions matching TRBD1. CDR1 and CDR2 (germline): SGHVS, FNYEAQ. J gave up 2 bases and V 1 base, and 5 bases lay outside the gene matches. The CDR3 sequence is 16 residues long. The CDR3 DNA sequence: TGTGCCAGCAGCTTAGGGACAGGGGACATGCAAGAGACCCAGTACTTC. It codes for CASSLGTGDMQETQYF.

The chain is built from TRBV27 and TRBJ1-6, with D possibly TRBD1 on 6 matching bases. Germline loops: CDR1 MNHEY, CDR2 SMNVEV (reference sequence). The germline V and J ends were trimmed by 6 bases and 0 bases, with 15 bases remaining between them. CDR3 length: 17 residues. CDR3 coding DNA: TGTGCCAGCAGGAGCGCGCGAGGGGGCTCCTATAATTCACCCCTCCACTTT. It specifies CASRSARGGSYNSPLHF.

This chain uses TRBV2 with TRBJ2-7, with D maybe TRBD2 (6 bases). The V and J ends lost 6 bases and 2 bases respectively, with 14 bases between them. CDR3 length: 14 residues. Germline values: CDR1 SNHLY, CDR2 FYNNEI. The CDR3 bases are TGTGCCAGCAGCTCGGGACTCCCGACCTACGAGCAGTACTTC. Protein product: CASSSGLPTYEQYF.

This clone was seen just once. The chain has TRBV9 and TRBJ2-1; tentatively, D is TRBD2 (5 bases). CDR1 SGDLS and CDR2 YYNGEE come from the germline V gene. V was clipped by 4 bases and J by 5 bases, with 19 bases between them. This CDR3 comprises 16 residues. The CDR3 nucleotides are TGTGCCAGCAGCCCCCGGGGTAGCCCAAGCGACAATGAGCAGTTCTTC. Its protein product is CASSPRGSPSDNEQFF.

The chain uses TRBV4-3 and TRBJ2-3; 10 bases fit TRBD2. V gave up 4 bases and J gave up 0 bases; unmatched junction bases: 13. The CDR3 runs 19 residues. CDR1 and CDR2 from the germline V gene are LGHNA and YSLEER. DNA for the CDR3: TGCGCCAGCAGCCGGATACTAATAGCGGGGGGCCATAGCACAGATACGCAGTATTTT. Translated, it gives CASSRILIAGGHSTDTQYF.

The CDR3, as DNA: TGTGCCAGCAGCTTAGCGGTAGCTCGGGGGGCCTACACCGGGGAGCTGTTTTTT. As protein: CASSLAVARGAYTGELFF. The rearrangement uses TRBV7-8 and TRBJ2-2, with D tentatively TRBD2 (7 bases). Between the trimmed V and J ends, which lost 0 bases and 3 bases, there was a span of 17 bases. Per the germline V gene, CDR1 is SGHVS and CDR2 is FQNEAQ. This CDR3 has 18 amino acids.